These 18 T cell receptor beta chains were sequenced from one sample in a study of breast tumors, draining lymph nodes, adjacent tissues. In TCRdb, the multiplex PCR reads were re-called with MiXCR into one record per CDR3 protein. Among 290,000 or so distinct CDR3 sequences listed, roughly 31% were seen once. The lymph nodes were axillary draining lymph nodes from breast cancer patients. Sequencing input: axillary lymph node tissue. The source of these receptors is a female donor with breast cancer. Some clones in this sample may be carry-over from other donors' samples.

About this clonotype itself: Given a much more abundant clone one base away, this may be a read error. The gene calls are TRBV19 and TRBJ1-3; D gene ambiguous. Trimming cost V 1 base and J 0 bases, with 10 bases left between them. CDR3 length: 16 residues. Germline CDR1 and CDR2: LNHDA and SQIVND (reference sequence). CDR3 loop: CASSIGAWGSGNTIYF. The CDR3 DNA sequence: TGTGCCAGTAGTATAGGAGCATGGGGCTCTGGAAACACCATATATTTT.

This clonotype was seen a handful of times. A much larger clone lies a single base off, so this may be a read error. This chain connects TRBV10-3 to TRBJ1-5; D remains unclear. CDR1 and CDR2 (germline): ENHRY, SYGVKD. Trimming took 4 bases from V and 2 from J, leaving 21 bases between them. This CDR3 has 18 amino acids. The chain's CDR3 is CAISGSPLGRPGNQPQHF. In DNA, the CDR3 is TGTGCCATCAGTGGGTCCCCGCTGGGGAGGCCGGGCAATCAGCCCCAGCATTTT.

This clonotype has ten or more counts. This chain uses TRBV9 with TRBJ2-3; D is undetermined. Germline assignment: CDR1 SGDLS and CDR2 YYNGEE. CDR3 length equals 13 residues. V gave up 0 bases and J gave up 3 bases, with 5 bases separating them. This chain's CDR3 is CASSVASTDTQYF. CDR3 DNA: TGTGCCAGCAGCGTAGCTTCGACAGATACGCAGTATTTT.

This rearrangement joins TRBV7-9 to TRBJ1-1; 8 bases fit TRBD1. The CDR3 consists of 14 residues. V shed 5 bases and J 5 bases; nucleotides not matched to a gene: 7. Germline CDR1 is SEHNR and CDR2 is FQNEAQ (reference sequence). The CDR3 DNA follows: TGTGCCAGCAGCCTTCAGGGGGCAGAGACTGAAGCTTTCTTT. Encoded protein: CASSLQGAETEAFF.

This clonotype has a count of ten or more. This chain joins TRBV11-1 and TRBJ2-5; D gene uncertain. CDR1 and CDR2 from the germline V gene are SGHAT and FQDESV (reference sequence). V was trimmed by 1 base and J by 5 bases, leaving 17 bases between them. CDR3 size: 16 residues. In DNA, the CDR3 is TGTGCCAGCAGCTTAGTCCCAGGTCCTGGATGGGAGACCCAGTACTTC. Protein: CASSLVPGPGWETQYF.

The V and J genes are TRBV7-3 and TRBJ2-1; unclear D gene. CDR3 length equals 17 residues. With 5 bases removed from V and 0 bases from J, the gap between germline ends came to 17 bases. Germline CDR1 is SGHTA and CDR2 is FQGTGA. CDR3 sequence: CASSPAEHKSSYNEQFF. In DNA form, the CDR3 reads TGTGCCAGCAGCCCGGCCGAGCACAAAAGCTCCTACAATGAGCAGTTCTTC.

J is TRBJ2-5 and V is TRBV25-1, with 11 positions matching TRBD1. CDR1 and CDR2 from the germline V gene are MGHDK and SYGVNS. The CDR3 has 14 amino acids. After removal of 4 bases from V and 7 bases from J, the junction contained 5 bases not matched to a gene. The CDR3 spells CASSARDRGGTQYF. The CDR3 nucleotides read TGTGCCAGCAGTGCTAGGGACAGGGGGGGGACCCAGTACTTC. The variable domain in full, with the rest retrieved from reference TRBV25-1 and TRBJ2-5, is EADIYQTPRYLVIGTGKKITLECSQTMGHDKMYWYQQDPGMELHLIHYSYGVNSTEKGDLSSESTVSRIRTEHFPLTLESARPSHTSQYLCASSARDRGGTQYFGPGTRLLVL.

The chain has TRBV7-9 and TRBJ1-6; D gene unclear. Trimming stripped 3 bases from V and 0 bases from J, with 12 bases between. The CDR3 has 17 residues. Germline V gene sequence: CDR1 SEHNR, CDR2 FQNEAQ (reference sequence). The CDR3 DNA is TGTGCCAGCAGCTTTCTTGTTGCCATCTCCTATAATTCACCCCTCCACTTT. Its translation is CASSFLVAISYNSPLHF.

The V and J genes are TRBV5-6 and TRBJ2-2; D not resolved. The CDR3 totals 14 residues. V gave up 0 bases and J gave up 4 bases, with 7 bases separating them. Germline lookup yields CDR1 SGHDT and CDR2 YYEEEE. The CDR3 DNA is TGTGCCAGCAGCTTGGAATCGACCACCGGGGAGCTGTTTTTT. Translated, it gives CASSLESTTGELFF.

This clonotype was counted many times. The chain recombines TRBV9 with TRBJ2-7; no definite D call. Germline assignment: CDR1 SGDLS and CDR2 YYNGEE. The CDR3 loop spans 13 amino acids. Between the trimmed V and J ends, which lost 0 bases and 1 base, there was a span of 5 bases. The chain's CDR3 is CASSVGGSYEQYF. For the CDR3, the DNA is TGTGCCAGCAGCGTAGGGGGATCCTACGAGCAGTACTTC.

This clonotype was seen many times. This chain links TRBV20-1 with TRBJ2-7, with D unclear. V gave up 6 bases and J gave up 6 bases, with 15 bases separating them. From germline, CDR1 is DFQATT and CDR2 SNEGSKA (reference sequence). The CDR3 covers 12 residues. The CDR3 DNA follows: TGCAGTGCGGACCCGAACATGCGCGAGCAGTACTTC. Its translation: CSADPNMREQYF.

This chain uses TRBV20-1 with TRBJ2-1; the match to TRBD2 covers 11 bases. After removal of 5 bases from V and 0 bases from J, the junction contained 9 bases not matched to a gene. CDR1 and CDR2 from the germline V gene are DFQATT and SNEGSKA (reference sequence). The CDR3 spans 17 residues. The chain's CDR3 is CSADGTSGPSSYNEQFF. For the CDR3, the DNA is TGCAGTGCTGACGGGACTAGCGGTCCGAGCTCCTACAATGAGCAGTTCTTC.

This clonotype was seen repeatedly, ten times or more. CDR3 nucleotides: TGTGCCAGCAGCCCGGGACAGGGGAATAACTATGGCTACACCTTC. Its protein is CASSPGQGNNYGYTF. The chain couples TRBV11-2 to TRBJ1-2, with 10 bases aligning to TRBD1. The length of the CDR3 is 15 residues. The V segment lost 5 bases and the J segment 1 base; nucleotides outside the gene matches: 4. The V gene's germline CDR1 is SGHAT and CDR2 FQNNGV.

This clonotype was observed at least ten times. The chain links TRBV5-1 to TRBJ2-1; tentative D call: TRBD1 (6 bases). Germline V gives CDR1 SGHRS, CDR2 YFSETQ. V gave up 9 bases and J gave up 0 bases, with 19 bases separating them. The CDR3 sequence is 16 residues long. For the CDR3, the DNA is TGCGCCACCTCAGCAGGGGTCGATAGCTCCTACAATGAGCAGTTCTTC. Encoded protein: CATSAGVDSSYNEQFF.

The chain combines TRBV2 with TRBJ2-5, with 9 bases identical to TRBD2. CDR1 and CDR2 (germline): SNHLY, FYNNEI. This CDR3 is built from 13 residues. V dropped 4 bases and J dropped 5; count of bases not matched to a gene: 2. This CDR3 reads CASSVSGGETQYF. Here the CDR3 DNA reads TGTGCCAGCAGTGTCAGCGGGGGGGAGACCCAGTACTTC.

This clonotype was seen ten or more times. The chain joins TRBV20-1 to TRBJ2-5; unclear D gene. The CDR3 has 13 amino acids. Deletions cut 0 bases from V and 5 bases from J, with 10 bases between. CDR1 and CDR2 (germline): DFQATT, SNEGSKA (reference sequence). The CDR3 is CSARDSGVETQYF. DNA of the CDR3: TGCAGTGCTAGAGATTCCGGCGTGGAGACCCAGTACTTC.

With respect to this clonotype: No conserved phenylalanine or tryptophan ends this CDR3, so it is likely a read error. No DNA is shown, since the ends of the CDR3 on it are uncertain; the CDR3 is the one TCRdb lists. This rearrangement joins TRBV5-6 to TRBJ2-7; TRBD1, the table's D call, lacks a check against the DNA. In germline, CDR1 is SGHDT, CDR2 YYEEEE. Including both end residues, the CDR3 is 8 amino acids long. CDR3 amino acids: CASSLVGT.

This clonotype was detected many times. The V gene is TRBV12-3 or TRBV12-4, the J gene TRBJ2-5, with D uncertain. CDR3 length: 13 amino acids. V dropped 5 bases and J dropped 3 bases, with 10 bases sitting between them. CDR3 in amino acids: CASSPDWEETQYF. The CDR3 DNA sequence: TGTGCCAGCAGTCCAGACTGGGAAGAGACCCAGTACTTC.